The TCR beta chain under discussion was sequenced for a study of shared clonotypes between healthy human individuals. General study points: On the whole, naive subsets had larger estimated richness than memory subsets had.

The CDR3 is made up of 13 amino acids. The V and J ends lost 2 bases and 9 bases, in that order; junction bases with no gene match: 3. Germline assignment: CDR1 MGHRA and CDR2 YSYEKL. Healthy HIV-negative adults without recent acute infections or vaccinations served as donors. Template for every sorted-subset replicate PCR totaled approximately 200 ng DNA, 25,000 to 35,000 T cell genomes. The repertoire was sequenced with immunoSEQ multiplex PCR; TCRdb's copy has only in-frame clones and lacks some. This table holds approximately 2.5 million clones, over 85% found once. About this clone itself: Its antigen is undetermined.

This TCR came from a man aged 18 to 29 in good health. V is TRBV4-1 and J is TRBJ2-1, with TRBD2 identical over 8 bases. Material: naive CD4+ T cells sorted from blood. Subset specified: CD45RA+ positively selected. The CDR3 region is CASSQPSGSEQFF. In DNA, the CDR3 is TGCGCCAGCAGCCAACCTAGCGGGTCTGAGCAGTTCTTC.